One and the same sample provided the 30 T cell receptor beta chains below, sequenced in a study of T cells in Graves' hyperthyroidism and ophthalmopathy. RNA transcripts provided the source from which TCR beta CDR3 regions were amplified. First-round RT-PCR with HTBI primers amplified the TCR CDR3 region. TCRdb used MiXCR to reprocess the multiplex PCR reads, holding one entry per CDR3 protein. The sample records about 560,000 distinct CDR3 sequences, 15% to 20% being singletons. Sequencing input: blood. The origin of the receptors is a woman between 18 and 30 years old with Graves' hyperthyroidism.

The table lists this clonotype with many counts. This chain links TRBV12-3 or TRBV12-4 with TRBJ2-3, with D possibly TRBD2 on 6 matching bases. There are 14 residues in the CDR3. Deletions cut 4 bases from V and 1 base from J, with 9 bases between. The CDR3 region is CASSWGGGTDTQYF. CDR3 DNA sequence: TGTGCCAGCAGTTGGGGCGGGGGCACAGATACGCAGTATTTT.

This clonotype has ten or more counts. The V call is TRBV6-1, the J call TRBJ1-4; TRBD1 agrees at 10 bases. The CDR3 is made up of 17 amino acids. The trim removed 5 bases at V and 0 bases at J, leaving 6 bases unmatched. From germline, CDR1 is MNHNS and CDR2 SASEGT. CDR3: CASSPRTGGSTNEKLFF. In DNA, the CDR3 is TGTGCCAGCAGTCCCCGGACAGGGGGTTCAACTAATGAAAAACTGTTTTTT.

The rearrangement links TRBV19 to TRBJ2-7; 10 positions match TRBD1. CDR1 is LNHDA, CDR2 SQIVND, per germline (reference sequence). The CDR3 sequence is 17 residues long. With 2 bases clipped from V and 6 bases from J, the junction kept 13 bases outside the gene matches. In nucleotides, the CDR3 is TGTGCCAGTAGTATAAGGATTTTGACAGGGGGCCCGGTCGAGCAGTACTTC. Amino acid sequence: CASSIRILTGGPVEQYF.

This clonotype was found a few times. The chain joins TRBV20-1 to TRBJ1-2, with TRBD1 as a possible D gene (5 bases). The CDR3 is made up of 15 amino acids. The V and J ends lost 4 bases and 5 bases respectively, with 20 bases between them. CDR1 and CDR2 (germline): DFQATT, SNEGSKA (reference sequence). The CDR3 loop reads CSATLGAGLWYGYTF. The CDR3 bases are TGCAGTGCTACCCTCGGGGCAGGCCTTTGGTATGGCTACACCTTC.

The sample holds many counts of this clonotype. The chain combines TRBV2 with TRBJ2-3; D uncertain. The V end was cut by 3 bases, the J end by 5 bases, with 6 bases between. This CDR3 is built from 12 residues. Germline V gives CDR1 SNHLY, CDR2 FYNNEI. The CDR3 spells CASSEKQDTQYF. In DNA, the CDR3 is TGTGCCAGCAGTGAGAAACAAGATACGCAGTATTTT.

The chain employs TRBV12-3 or TRBV12-4 and TRBJ2-1, with D possibly being TRBD2 (7 bases). Trimming shortened V by 5 bases and J by 9 bases, and 17 bases separated the two germline ends. The CDR3 length is 14 residues. The CDR3 bases are TGTGCCAGCAGTGGACTAGGGGGGCGGAGTGAGCAGTTCTTC. The encoded protein is CASSGLGGRSEQFF.

This chain uses TRBV28 with TRBJ2-2; TRBD2 agrees at 7 bases. The CDR3 has 15 residues. Looked up from germline, CDR1 is MDHEN and CDR2 is SYDVKM. Losses at the gene ends were 6 bases for V and 6 bases for J; bases not matched to a gene: 10. CDR3: CASRPGGAGAGELFF. DNA of the CDR3: TGTGCCAGCAGGCCCGGAGGGGCGGGAGCCGGGGAGCTGTTTTTT.

This sequence joins TRBV5-6 and TRBJ2-3; TRBD1 aligns across 8 bases. J lost 4 bases, V lost 1 base, and 5 bases had no gene match. In germline, CDR1 is SGHDT, CDR2 YYEEEE. The CDR3 is 15 amino acids. In DNA, the CDR3 is TGTGCCAGCAGCTTGTCAGGGGGCGTGGCAGATACGCAGTATTTT. Translation: CASSLSGGVADTQYF.

There are many counts of this clonotype. The chain has TRBV12-3 or TRBV12-4 and TRBJ2-3; 11 nucleotides match TRBD1. The CDR3 is 16 amino acids. The V and J ends lost 5 bases and 3 bases, in that order; junction bases with no gene match: 7. The CDR3 protein is CASSDHGTGGTDTQYF. CDR3 DNA sequence: TGTGCCAGCAGTGACCACGGGACAGGGGGAACAGATACGCAGTATTTT.

This clonotype has at least ten counts. The J gene is TRBJ2-3, the V gene TRBV18; maybe TRBD2 (6 bases). V lost 3 bases and J lost 4, with 11 bases in between. Per germline, CDR1 KGHSH and CDR2 LQKENI. The CDR3 covers 14 residues. The CDR3 protein is CASSPTTSPDTQYF. The DNA of the CDR3 is TGTGCCAGCTCACCCACGACTAGTCCAGATACGCAGTATTTT.

V gene TRBV19 combines with J gene TRBJ2-7; either TRBD1 or TRBD2 may fit D (5 bases each). The CDR3 runs to 15 residues. V was shortened by 3 bases and J by 1 base, with 13 bases between the two germline ends. Germline values: CDR1 LNHDA, CDR2 SQIVND (reference sequence). CDR3 protein: CASSIRGRGSYEQYF. The CDR3 DNA reads TGTGCCAGTAGTATCCGGGGACGTGGATCCTACGAGCAGTACTTC.

V and J are TRBV5-1 and TRBJ1-1, with TRBD1 as a possible D gene (6 bases). V shed 0 bases and J shed 3 bases, with 15 bases lying between them. This CDR3 has 16 residues. CDR1 is SGHRS and CDR2 is YFSETQ in the germline V gene. The CDR3 nucleotides read TGCGCCAGCAGCTTGGGTTTGGGGACACCATACACTGAAGCTTTCTTT. As protein: CASSLGLGTPYTEAFF. Supplemented by reference TRBV5-1 and TRBJ1-1, the full variable domain reads KAGVTQTPRYLIKTRGQQVTLSCSPISGHRSVSWYQQTPGQGLQFLFEYFSETQRNKGNFPGRFSGRQFSNSRSEMNVSTLELGDSALYLCASSLGLGTPYTEAFFGQGTRLTVV.

In its sample, this clonotype was seen a few times. This chain uses TRBV12-3 or TRBV12-4 with TRBJ2-2; no clear D gene. The length of the CDR3 is 14 residues. Trimming left V 7 bases short and J 4 bases short, with 13 bases between. Here the CDR3 DNA reads TGTGCCAGCATCCCCGGTGGGTTCACCGGGGAGCTGTTTTTT. This sequence encodes CASIPGGFTGELFF.

In this sample, this clonotype turned up many times. V and J are TRBV2 and TRBJ1-2; maybe TRBD1 (6 bases). The CDR3 has 13 amino acids. The V end lost 6 bases, the J end lost 4 bases, and 12 bases lay between the germline ends. CDR1 is SNHLY, CDR2 FYNNEI, per germline. CDR3 loop: CASRDSGTYGYTF. The CDR3 DNA reads as TGTGCCAGCAGGGACAGTGGGACCTATGGCTACACCTTC.

This clonotype appeared many times. V usage is TRBV15 and J usage is TRBJ1-1; D call uncertain. The CDR3 loop spans 15 amino acids. The V end was cut by 0 bases, the J end by 1 base, with 9 bases between. CDR1 is LNHNV and CDR2 is YYDKDF in the germline V gene (reference sequence). The CDR3 is CATSRDLTENTEAFF. CDR3 DNA: TGTGCCACCAGCAGAGATTTGACGGAGAACACTGAAGCTTTCTTT.

Of note for this clonotype: An end of the junction does not agree with germline; a read error may underlie this. The chain uses TRBV5-6 and TRBJ1-4; D gene ambiguous. Germline V gene data show CDR1 as SGHDT and CDR2 as YYEEEE. This CDR3 region has 15 residues. This CDR3 reads CASSLNGATNEKLLF. The CDR3 nucleotides read TGTGCCAGCAGCTTGAATGGCGCAACTAATGAAAAACTGCTTTTT.

The chain employs TRBV29-1 and TRBJ2-7; D is uncertain. Per germline, CDR1 SQVTM and CDR2 ANQGSEA. V was cut by 2 bases and J by 5 bases, with 10 bases left in between. This CDR3 contains 12 residues. The CDR3 bases are TGCAGCGTTGAAACTCGGTCCCACGAGCAGTACTTC. Translated, it gives CSVETRSHEQYF.

The chain combines TRBV28 with TRBJ2-7; possibly TRBD2 for D (5 bases). The CDR3 totals 12 residues. Trimming took off 7 bases at V and 3 bases at J, with 10 bases between the two ends. The germline V gene has CDR1 MDHEN and CDR2 SYDVKM. The CDR3 here is CASMGRDYEQYF. The CDR3 DNA is TGTGCCAGCATGGGCCGGGACTACGAGCAGTACTTC. Full variable domain (outside the CDR3, taken from reference TRBV28 and TRBJ2-7): DVKVTQSSRYLVKRTGEKVFLECVQDMDHENMFWYRQDPGLGLRLIYFSYDVKMKEKGDIPEGYSVSREKKERFSLILESASTNQTSMYLCASMGRDYEQYFGPGTRLTVT.

This clonotype was seen at least ten times. V is TRBV7-2 and J is TRBJ2-7; a possible D gene is TRBD2 (5 bases). Trimming took off 5 bases at V and 1 base at J, with 15 bases between the two ends. Germline CDR1 and CDR2: SGHTA and FQGNSA. The CDR3 extends over 15 amino acids. As DNA, the CDR3 is TGTGCCAGCAGCCGACCCGAGCGGAGTTCCTACGAGCAGTACTTC. Translating it yields CASSRPERSSYEQYF.

This clonotype was observed a few times. One junction end does not reproduce the germline sequence, and a read error may be involved. The rearrangement joins TRBV7-9 to TRBJ1-5; D unresolved. The CDR3 has 14 residues. The germline gives CDR1 SEHNR, CDR2 FQNEAQ (reference sequence). The CDR3 nucleotides read TGTGCCAGCGGCTTAGATGGGAGGAACCAGCCCCAGCATTTT. This encodes CASGLDGRNQPQHF.

The chain couples TRBV18 to TRBJ1-2; 7 bases are a match to TRBD1. CDR3 length equals 14 residues. Trimming at V came to 6 bases and at J to 8 bases, leaving 12 bases not matched to a gene. Germline-derived CDR1 and CDR2 are KGHSH and LQKENI. The CDR3 protein is CASSITDRAQGYTF. The CDR3 region has the DNA TGTGCCAGCTCTATAACCGACAGGGCGCAAGGCTACACCTTC. The whole variable domain, filled in from reference TRBV18 and TRBJ1-2, reads NAGVMQNPRHLVRRRGQEARLRCSPMKGHSHVYWYRQLPEEGLKFMVYLQKENIIDESGMPKERFSAEFPKEGPSILRIQQVVRGDSAAYFCASSITDRAQGYTFGSGTRLTVV.

V is TRBV6-2 or TRBV6-3 and J is TRBJ2-4, with D maybe TRBD1 (6 bases). Germline V CDR1 and CDR2: MNHEY, SVGEGT. CDR3 length equals 14 residues. V lost 6 bases to trimming and J lost 6 bases, with 15 bases between them. The CDR3 here is CASSLTQGLNIQYF. In nucleotides, the CDR3 is TGTGCCAGCAGCCTAACGCAGGGGCTAAACATTCAGTACTTC.

The chain combines TRBV7-9 with TRBJ2-3; D perhaps matches TRBD1 (8 bases). CDR1 is SEHNR and CDR2 is FQNEAQ in the germline V gene (reference sequence). Trimming took off 6 bases at V and 2 bases at J, with 21 bases between the two ends. The CDR3 extends over 17 amino acids. In nucleotides, the CDR3 is TGTGCCAGCAGACCTATCAGCGGGACAGGCAACACAGATACGCAGTATTTT. It codes for CASRPISGTGNTDTQYF.

This clonotype was detected only a few times. The V and J genes are TRBV19 and TRBJ2-1; D perhaps matches TRBD1 (5 bases). This CDR3 contains 16 residues. CDR1 is LNHDA and CDR2 is SQIVND in the germline V gene (reference sequence). V dropped 4 bases and J dropped 4 bases, with 17 bases sitting between them. Written as DNA, the CDR3 is TGTGCCAGTAGTAGCCTCAGGGTTGGTGTTTACAATGAGCAGTTCTTC. Residues: CASSSLRVGVYNEQFF.

With regard to this clonotype: With a much larger clone just one base away, this may be a read error. This rearrangement joins TRBV20-1 to TRBJ2-4; TRBD1 agrees at 9 bases. The CDR3 extends over 15 amino acids. Looked up from germline, CDR1 is DFQATT and CDR2 is SNEGSKA (reference sequence). CDR3 residues: CSAAGTGRTKNIRYF. The CDR3, as DNA: TGCAGTGCCGCCGGGACAGGGAGAACCAAAAACATTCGGTACTTC.

Many counts were recorded for this clonotype. The chain links TRBV3-1 to TRBJ2-5, with a tentative D call TRBD1 (6 bases). The CDR3 is made up of 15 amino acids. Germline values: CDR1 LGHDT, CDR2 YNNKEL (reference sequence). V was trimmed by 8 bases and J by 2 bases, leaving 18 bases between them. CDR3 in DNA: TGTGCCAGCGCTACAAAGGGGGTAACTCAAGAGACCCAGTACTTC. Translated, it gives CASATKGVTQETQYF.

This clonotype was found many times. The genes are TRBV2 and TRBJ2-7; 8 bases match TRBD1. The CDR3 has 13 residues. CDR1 is SNHLY and CDR2 is FYNNEI in the germline V gene. The junction had 6 bases not matched to a gene; V was cut back by 7 bases and J by 4 bases. As DNA, the CDR3 is TGTGCCAGCAAGCTGGACAGGGAATACGAGCAGTACTTC. This sequence encodes CASKLDREYEQYF.

The V gene is TRBV3-1, the J gene TRBJ2-6; D not resolved. The germline gives CDR1 LGHDT, CDR2 YNNKEL (reference sequence). This CDR3 has 15 amino acids. V lost 2 bases and J 3 bases, leaving 8 bases between the germline ends. DNA for the CDR3: TGTGCCAGCAGCCAAACCGTAGGTGGGGCCAACGTCCTGACTTTC. Translation: CASSQTVGGANVLTF.

This rearrangement joins TRBV11-2 to TRBJ2-3, with unresolved D. V lost 5 bases and J lost 0, with 15 bases in between. Germline CDR1 is SGHAT and CDR2 is FQNNGV. The CDR3 is made up of 16 amino acids. The CDR3 nucleotides read TGTGCCAGCAGCCTCGTCCTGCGGCCTAGCACAGATACGCAGTATTTT. Its translation: CASSLVLRPSTDTQYF.

The chain recombines TRBV7-2 with TRBJ1-2; D uncertain. Germline assignment: CDR1 SGHTA and CDR2 FQGNSA. CDR3 length: 15 residues. Trimming left V 2 bases short and J 6 bases short, with 16 bases between. CDR3 in amino acids: CASSLFGGPLDGYTF. The DNA for the CDR3 is TGTGCCAGCAGCTTATTTGGCGGTCCCCTAGATGGCTACACCTTC.